This is a list of T cell receptor beta chains from one sample in a study of cytomegalovirus exposure and HLA in healthy donors. The data were produced by immunoSEQ multiplex PCR, yet TCRdb's version contains in-frame clones alone and is incomplete. The repertoire holds tens of thousands of clones, about 85% seen once, with approximately 2.6% in the top ten. What was sequenced was PBMCs. The receptor set was obtained from a man aged 45-65 years in good health and CMV-seronegative. CDR3s include the opening cysteine and the closing phenylalanine or tryptophan. Each record gives: clone size, D gene, J gene, V gene, CDR3 protein, CDR3 DNA. A D gene is named only where the DNA matches it firmly. For some rows the clone size is stated as once, few or many, or as a class when expanded; others skip it.

clone size: .
D gene: .
J gene: TRBJ2-5
V gene: TRBV5-1
CDR3 protein: CASSLGTREQYF
CDR3 DNA: TGCGCCAGCAGCTTGGGCACCCGGGAGCAGTACTTC

clone size: .
D gene: .
J gene: TRBJ2-5
V gene: TRBV4-1
CDR3 protein: CASSFGVGRETQYF
CDR3 DNA: TGCGCCAGCAGCTTCGGGGTGGGTCGGGAGACCCAGTACTTC

clone size: .
D gene: .
J gene: TRBJ2-7
V gene: TRBV27
CDR3 protein: CASSPDTSHYEQYF
CDR3 DNA: TGTGCCAGCAGTCCCGACACCTCTCACTACGAGCAGTACTTC

clone size: few
D gene: .
J gene: TRBJ2-5
V gene: TRBV2
CDR3 protein: CAGLTDQETQYF
CDR3 DNA: TGTGCCGGACTGACGGATCAAGAGACCCAGTACTTC

clone size: .
D gene: .
J gene: TRBJ1-2
V gene: TRBV4-1
CDR3 protein: CASSQGLQGGYTF
CDR3 DNA: TGCGCCAGCAGCCAAGGACTTCAAGGTGGCTACACCTTC

clone size: .
D gene: .
J gene: TRBJ2-1
V gene: TRBV7-2
CDR3 protein: CASTLGGGLNEQFF
CDR3 DNA: TGTGCCAGCACCCTAGGGGGGGGCCTCAATGAGCAGTTCTTC

clone size: .
D gene: TRBD1
J gene: TRBJ2-3
V gene: TRBV5-4
CDR3 protein: CASSGDRGRLGDTQYF
CDR3 DNA: TGTGCCAGCAGTGGGGACAGGGGGCGTCTTGGAGATACGCAGTATTTT

clone size: medium-sized
D gene: .
J gene: TRBJ1-1
V gene: TRBV30
CDR3 protein: CAWSGDSSEAFF
CDR3 DNA: TGTGCCTGGAGTGGTGACAGTTCTGAAGCTTTCTTT

clone size: .
D gene: .
J gene: TRBJ1-2
V gene: TRBV7-2
CDR3 protein: CASSSVSRVIGYTF
CDR3 DNA: TGTGCCAGCAGCTCAGTGAGCAGGGTAATTGGCTACACCTTC

clone size: .
D gene: .
J gene: TRBJ1-4
V gene: TRBV5-1
CDR3 protein: CASSPGVIGNEKLFF
CDR3 DNA: TGCGCCAGCAGCCCAGGGGTGATCGGGAATGAAAAACTGTTTTTT

clone size: .
D gene: TRBD2
J gene: TRBJ2-7
V gene: TRBV6-6
CDR3 protein: CASKASGRGQYF
CDR3 DNA: TGTGCCAGCAAGGCTAGCGGGAGAGGGCAGTACTTC

clone size: .
D gene: TRBD2
J gene: TRBJ2-7
V gene: TRBV5-4
CDR3 protein: CASSSGTSGAYEQHF
CDR3 DNA: TGTGCCAGCAGCTCTGGGACTAGCGGGGCCTACGAGCAGCACTTC

clone size: .
D gene: .
J gene: TRBJ2-2
V gene: TRBV27
CDR3 protein: CASRQTGATRTGELFF
CDR3 DNA: TGTGCCAGCAGGCAGACCGGAGCGACCCGGACCGGGGAGCTGTTTTTT

clone size: few
D gene: .
J gene: TRBJ1-4
V gene: TRBV4-2
CDR3 protein: CASSLDPWQGGVDEKLFF
CDR3 DNA: TGTGCCAGCAGCCTAGACCCCTGGCAGGGCGGGGTGGATGAAAAACTGTTTTTT

clone size: once
D gene: TRBD1
J gene: TRBJ1-2
V gene: TRBV4-2
CDR3 protein: CASSQDTGGYGYTF
CDR3 DNA: TGTGCCAGCAGCCAAGATACAGGGGGATATGGCTACACCTTC

clone size: .
D gene: .
J gene: TRBJ1-5
V gene: TRBV7-2
CDR3 protein: CASSLELRDRGGQPQHF
CDR3 DNA: TGTGCCAGCAGCTTAGAGTTGCGGGATCGGGGTGGTCAGCCCCAGCATTTT

clone size: .
D gene: .
J gene: TRBJ2-5
V gene: TRBV29-1
CDR3 protein: CSVAPGWGMMETQYF
CDR3 DNA: TGCAGCGTTGCCCCGGGGTGGGGTATGATGGAGACCCAGTACTTC

clone size: .
D gene: .
J gene: TRBJ1-5
V gene: TRBV7-2
CDR3 protein: CASSPGGISYQPQHF
CDR3 DNA: TGTGCCAGCAGCCCCGGGGGGATTTCATATCAGCCCCAGCATTTT

clone size: .
D gene: TRBD1
J gene: TRBJ2-7
V gene: TRBV19
CDR3 protein: CASRPRDRYHEQYF
CDR3 DNA: TGTGCCAGTAGGCCCCGGGACAGGTACCACGAGCAGTACTTC

clone size: few
D gene: .
J gene: TRBJ2-7
V gene: TRBV28
CDR3 protein: CASSQPGYEQYF
CDR3 DNA: TGTGCCAGCAGCCAGCCGGGCTACGAGCAGTACTTC

clone size: .
D gene: TRBD1
J gene: TRBJ1-2
V gene: TRBV6-5
CDR3 protein: CASSDSTGRSRAYTF
CDR3 DNA: TGTGCCAGCAGTGACTCGACAGGGAGAAGTCGGGCCTACACCTTC

clone size: .
D gene: .
J gene: TRBJ1-4
V gene: TRBV7-8
CDR3 protein: CASSLPGGVNEKLFF
CDR3 DNA: TGTGCCAGCAGCTTACCGGGAGGGGTTAATGAAAAACTGTTTTTT

clone size: .
D gene: .
J gene: TRBJ2-1
V gene: TRBV7-9
CDR3 protein: CASSLVSGFNEQFF
CDR3 DNA: TGTGCCAGCAGCTTAGTCAGCGGCTTCAATGAGCAGTTCTTC

clone size: .
D gene: .
J gene: TRBJ1-2
V gene: TRBV2
CDR3 protein: CASRADRGTNYGYTF
CDR3 DNA: TGTGCCAGCAGGGCAGACAGAGGAACTAACTATGGCTACACCTTC

clone size: .
D gene: .
J gene: TRBJ2-5
V gene: TRBV7-2
CDR3 protein: CASSLVVSRDLETQYF
CDR3 DNA: TGTGCCAGCAGCTTAGTTGTTTCGCGGGACTTGGAGACCCAGTACTTC

clone size: .
D gene: .
J gene: TRBJ1-5
V gene: TRBV19
CDR3 protein: CASSTGRNDQPQHF
CDR3 DNA: TGTGCCAGTAGTACAGGGCGGAATGATCAGCCCCAGCATTTT

clone size: few
D gene: .
J gene: TRBJ2-7
V gene: TRBV7-8
CDR3 protein: CASRPEPAYEQYF
CDR3 DNA: TGTGCCAGCAGGCCGGAGCCGGCCTACGAGCAGTACTTC

clone size: .
D gene: TRBD1
J gene: TRBJ1-6
V gene: TRBV9
CDR3 protein: CASSLHGTDYNSPLHF
CDR3 DNA: TGTGCCAGCAGCTTACACGGGACAGACTATAATTCACCCCTCCACTTT

clone size: .
D gene: .
J gene: TRBJ1-1
V gene: TRBV6-5
CDR3 protein: CASTIQGSTEAFF
CDR3 DNA: TGTGCCAGCACGATTCAGGGATCGACTGAAGCTTTCTTT

clone size: .
D gene: .
J gene: TRBJ2-7
V gene: TRBV10-3
CDR3 protein: CAITQNGEQYF
CDR3 DNA: TGTGCCATCACTCAAAACGGCGAGCAGTACTTC

clone size: .
D gene: TRBD2
J gene: TRBJ2-1
V gene: TRBV5-6
CDR3 protein: CASRPLQGLVRANEQFF
CDR3 DNA: TGTGCCAGCAGACCCCTCCAGGGACTAGTGAGGGCCAATGAGCAGTTCTTC

clone size: .
D gene: TRBD2
J gene: TRBJ2-2
V gene: TRBV19
CDR3 protein: CASSIVVESSEREYTGELFF
CDR3 DNA: TGTGCCAGTAGTATTGTTGTGGAAAGCAGCGAGCGGGAGTACACCGGGGAGCTGTTTTTT

clone size: once
D gene: .
J gene: TRBJ1-4
V gene: TRBV18
CDR3 protein: CASSPAGYNEKLFF
CDR3 DNA: TGTGCCAGCTCACCCGCGGGGTATAATGAAAAACTGTTTTTT

clone size: .
D gene: .
J gene: TRBJ2-3
V gene: TRBV4-3
CDR3 protein: CASSHSGTDTQYF
CDR3 DNA: TGCGCCAGCAGCCACAGCGGTACAGATACGCAGTATTTT

clone size: .
D gene: TRBD1
J gene: TRBJ1-2
V gene: TRBV19
CDR3 protein: CASSILRTGGQQLNYGYTF
CDR3 DNA: TGTGCCAGTAGTATATTACGGACAGGGGGTCAACAACTTAACTATGGCTACACCTTC

clone size: .
D gene: TRBD2
J gene: TRBJ2-5
V gene: TRBV7-9
CDR3 protein: CASSLVAGVVSEQYF
CDR3 DNA: TGTGCCAGCAGCTTAGTAGCGGGAGTGGTTAGTGAGCAGTACTTC

clone size: .
D gene: .
J gene: TRBJ1-1
V gene: TRBV7-8
CDR3 protein: CASSLPVNTEAFF
CDR3 DNA: TGTGCCAGCAGCTTACCAGTGAACACTGAAGCTTTCTTT

clone size: .
D gene: TRBD1
J gene: TRBJ1-1
V gene: TRBV6-5
CDR3 protein: CASSHGTGGKTEAFF
CDR3 DNA: TGTGCCAGCAGCCACGGGACAGGGGGGAAGACTGAAGCTTTCTTT

clone size: .
D gene: TRBD1
J gene: TRBJ1-1
V gene: TRBV28
CDR3 protein: CASRPTLGGGTEAFF
CDR3 DNA: TGTGCCAGCAGGCCCACGCTAGGGGGCGGGACTGAAGCTTTCTTT

clone size: .
D gene: TRBD2
J gene: TRBJ2-7
V gene: TRBV5-5
CDR3 protein: CASSLADRLAGGSYEQYF
CDR3 DNA: TGTGCCAGCAGCTTGGCCGATCGACTAGCGGGAGGCTCCTACGAGCAGTACTTC

clone size: few
D gene: TRBD1
J gene: TRBJ2-5
V gene: TRBV28
CDR3 protein: CASSRGQGYQETQYF
CDR3 DNA: TGTGCCAGCAGCCGGGGACAGGGATACCAAGAGACCCAGTACTTC

clone size: once
D gene: .
J gene: TRBJ1-2
V gene: TRBV7-2
CDR3 protein: CASKGGAGFGYGYTF
CDR3 DNA: TGTGCCAGCAAGGGGGGGGCAGGGTTCGGCTATGGCTACACCTTC

clone size: .
D gene: .
J gene: TRBJ1-1
V gene: TRBV7-2
CDR3 protein: CASSLDTNTEAFF
CDR3 DNA: TGTGCCAGCAGCCTTGACACGAACACTGAAGCTTTCTTT

clone size: .
D gene: TRBD1
J gene: TRBJ2-3
V gene: TRBV28
CDR3 protein: CASSLGTGGPTTPSTDTQYF
CDR3 DNA: TGTGCCAGCAGTTTAGGGACAGGGGGGCCAACTACCCCCTCGACAGATACGCAGTATTTT

clone size: .
D gene: TRBD1
J gene: TRBJ2-3
V gene: TRBV4-3
CDR3 protein: CASSRTGAESHTQYF
CDR3 DNA: TGCGCCAGCAGCCGAACAGGGGCTGAATCCCATACGCAGTATTTT

clone size: .
D gene: .
J gene: TRBJ2-2
V gene: TRBV28
CDR3 protein: CASSFTRVGTGELFF
CDR3 DNA: TGTGCCAGCAGTTTCACCAGGGTGGGCACCGGGGAGCTGTTTTTT

clone size: .
D gene: .
J gene: TRBJ1-6
V gene: TRBV18
CDR3 protein: CASSPRRESSYNSPLHF
CDR3 DNA: TGTGCCAGCTCACCACGGAGGGAGAGCTCCTATAATTCACCCCTCCACTTT

clone size: .
D gene: .
J gene: TRBJ2-1
V gene: TRBV7-6
CDR3 protein: CASSLPGGGYNEQFF
CDR3 DNA: TGTGCCAGCAGCTTACCCGGTGGGGGGTACAATGAGCAGTTCTTC

clone size: .
D gene: .
J gene: TRBJ1-6
V gene: TRBV21-1
CDR3 protein: CASSKDGRTTPRNSPLHF
CDR3 DNA: TGTGCCAGCAGCAAAGATGGCAGGACTACACCGCGCAATTCACCCCTCCACTTT

clone size: .
D gene: TRBD2
J gene: TRBJ2-7
V gene: TRBV7-9
CDR3 protein: CSSSFLTSGTGEQYF
CDR3 DNA: TGTTCCAGCAGCTTCCTGACTAGCGGGACAGGAGAGCAGTACTTC

clone size: few
D gene: .
J gene: TRBJ2-7
V gene: TRBV4-3
CDR3 protein: CASSQDRTGSSYEQYF
CDR3 DNA: TGCGCCAGCAGCCAAGATAGAACAGGGTCCTCCTACGAGCAGTACTTC

clone size: .
D gene: .
J gene: TRBJ2-3
V gene: TRBV7-2
CDR3 protein: CASSLQGTDTQYF
CDR3 DNA: TGTGCCAGCAGCTTACAGGGCACAGATACGCAGTATTTT

clone size: .
D gene: .
J gene: TRBJ2-4
V gene: TRBV11-3
CDR3 protein: CASSLARRENIQYF
CDR3 DNA: TGTGCCAGCAGCTTAGCCCGGAGAGAAAACATTCAGTACTTC

clone size: few
D gene: TRBD2
J gene: TRBJ2-5
V gene: TRBV28
CDR3 protein: CASSFPAGGRETQYF
CDR3 DNA: TGTGCCAGCAGTTTCCCAGCGGGAGGGCGAGAGACCCAGTACTTC

clone size: .
D gene: TRBD1
J gene: TRBJ2-1
V gene: TRBV6-1
CDR3 protein: CASSEYNAGGIYNEQFF
CDR3 DNA: TGTGCCAGCAGTGAATATAACGCAGGGGGCATCTACAATGAGCAGTTCTTC

clone size: .
D gene: .
J gene: TRBJ2-4
V gene: TRBV5-1
CDR3 protein: CASSLGGRNIQYF
CDR3 DNA: TGCGCCAGCAGCTTGGGCGGGCGAAACATTCAGTACTTC

clone size: .
D gene: TRBD2
J gene: TRBJ2-3
V gene: TRBV7-2
CDR3 protein: CASSPGAGGFDTQYF
CDR3 DNA: TGTGCCAGCAGCCCCGGAGCGGGAGGGTTTGATACGCAGTATTTT

clone size: .
D gene: .
J gene: TRBJ2-2
V gene: TRBV14
CDR3 protein: CASSQELSVNTGELFF
CDR3 DNA: TGTGCCAGCAGCCAAGAACTGTCCGTGAACACCGGGGAGCTGTTTTTT

clone size: .
D gene: TRBD2
J gene: TRBJ2-1
V gene: TRBV7-2
CDR3 protein: CASRKGLANNEQFF
CDR3 DNA: TGTGCCAGCAGGAAGGGACTAGCGAACAATGAGCAGTTCTTC